The following is a T cell receptor (beta chain) sequence with its context. Germline V CDR1 and CDR2: SGHTS, YDEGEE. With V trimmed by 0 bases and J by 5 bases, 2 bases remained unmatched. The CDR3 loop spans 14 amino acids. In the original analysis: Estimation of nucleated cell counts relied on the amplification of reference gene primers. The method was immunoSEQ multiplex PCR; TCRdb's version includes in-frame clones alone and lacks a portion of them. From that table come the V and J calls and clone size; the DNA was used to work out D and trimming. This sample carries 200,000 to 250,000 clones, under 90% of them seen once, and the ten largest clones take less than 4%. This record comes from a study of blood T cell repertoires in COVID-19. At the level of the study: Acute and convalescent COVID-19 specimens originated in the United States, Italy and Spain. T cells, B-cell-depleted T cells, or PBMCs provided the cDNA or gDNA that served as material.

The sequenced sample consisted of peripheral blood. The receptor's source is an elderly woman with acute or convalescent COVID-19. The chain recombines TRBV5-8 with TRBJ1-5; 7 bases fit TRBD1. CDR3 sequence (DNA): TGTGCCAGCAGCTTGGGACAGGGTGATCAGCCCCAGCATTTT. This encodes CASSLGQGDQPQHF.